The sample holds a few counts of the clone carrying this T cell receptor beta chain. Its antigen is currently unknown. The length of the CDR3 is 16 residues. Germline CDR1 reads SGHKS; CDR2 reads YYEKEE (reference sequence). V lost 0 bases, J lost 8 bases, and 18 bases lay in between. This sample is part of a study of T-cell memory formation after mild COVID-19. In the study overall: Each donor largely had its own TCR clusters.

MiXCR, applied by TCRdb to the 5' RACE reads, yields one record per CDR3 protein. The table has 550,000 to 600,000 distinct CDR3 sequences, roughly 17% seen once. Notes on the study in general: Cross-reactive memory appears to have joined, as suggested by some responding clones showing up in pre-infection memory. Among contracting clones, CD4+ were mainly CM/EM and CD8+ enriched in EMRA.

The V and J genes are TRBV5-5 and TRBJ2-1; D is possibly TRBD1 (6 bases). This receptor was taken from an adult woman who had mild COVID-19 (a few samples of this study predate the infection). Cell type and time point are not known. Sequencing was carried out using PBMCs or a T cell subset sorted from them (not recorded which). As DNA, the CDR3 is TGTGCCAGCAGCTTGGAGGGGGACGCGGTCGTCGATGAGCAGTTCTTC. It encodes CASSLEGDAVVDEQFF.